What follows describes a single TCR beta chain. Its antigen is unidentified. Germline CDR1 SGDLS, CDR2 YYNGEE. The V end lost 4 bases, the J end lost 16 bases, and 18 bases lay between the germline ends. CDR3 length equals 13 residues. The data were obtained in a study of vaccination and CD4 T cells after COVID-19. The treatment is: roughly 11-day PBMC culture with coronavirus spike peptide pools or control peptides (ViraFEST assay). Cultured CD4+ T cell DNA was sequenced using the Oncomine TCR Beta short-read assay. TCRdb ran MiXCR on the PCR reads and lists one entry per CDR3 protein. The sample includes about 14,000 distinct CDR3 sequences, less than 30% of them seen just once.

The TCR originated in a human donor with COVID-19. The V gene is TRBV9, the J gene TRBJ1-6, with no clear D. Material for sequencing was cultured CD4+ T cells from blood. DNA of the CDR3: TGTGCCAGCAGCCCCAAGGTGGGAGCGACTCTCCACTTT. Translation gives CASSPKVGATLHF.